The source of this T cell receptor beta chain is a study of shared clonotypes between healthy human individuals. Repertoires were generated with immunoSEQ multiplex PCR, while TCRdb's copy carries only in-frame clones and drops some. The sample records around 2.1 million clones, 90% to 96% being singletons. After removal of 1 base from V and 1 base from J, the junction contained 6 bases not matched to a gene. In germline, CDR1 is SGHRS, CDR2 YFSETQ. The CDR3 covers 16 residues. The chain recombines TRBV5-1 with TRBJ2-5; 8 bases agree with TRBD1. Source material: naive CD4+ T cells sorted from blood. Described subset: CD45RA+ positively selected. This clonotype was obtained from a young man in good health. The CDR3 region has the DNA TGCGCCAGCAGCTTGTTCGGCGACAGGGGCCAAGAGACCCAGTACTTC. It encodes CASSLFGDRGQETQYF.